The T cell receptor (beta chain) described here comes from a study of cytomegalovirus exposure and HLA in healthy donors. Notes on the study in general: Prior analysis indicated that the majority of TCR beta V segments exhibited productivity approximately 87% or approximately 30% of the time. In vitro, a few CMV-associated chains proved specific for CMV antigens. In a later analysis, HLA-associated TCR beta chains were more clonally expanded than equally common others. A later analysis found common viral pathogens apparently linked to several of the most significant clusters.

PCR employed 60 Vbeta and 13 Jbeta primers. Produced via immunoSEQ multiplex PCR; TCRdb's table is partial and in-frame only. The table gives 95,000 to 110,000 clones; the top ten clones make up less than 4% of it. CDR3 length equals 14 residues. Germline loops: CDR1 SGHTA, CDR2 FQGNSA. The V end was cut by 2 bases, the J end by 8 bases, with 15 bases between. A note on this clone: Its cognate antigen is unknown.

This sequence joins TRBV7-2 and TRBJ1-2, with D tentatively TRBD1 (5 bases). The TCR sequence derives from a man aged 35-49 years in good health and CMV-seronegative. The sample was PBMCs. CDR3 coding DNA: TGTGCCAGCAGCTTACAGGCGACAGTTAAAGGCTACACCTTC. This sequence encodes CASSLQATVKGYTF.